The clone carrying this T cell receptor beta chain is categorized as medium-sized (0.01 to 0.1%). This record comes from a study of blood T cell repertoires in COVID-19. The assay was immunoSEQ multiplex PCR, and TCRdb's table has in-frame clones only and misses some. The sample has tens of thousands of clones, approximately 85% seen once. CDR1 and CDR2 from the germline V gene are MNHEY and SVGEGT. Trimming removed 0 bases from V and 4 bases from J; junction bases left unmatched: 6. The CDR3 sequence is 17 residues long. The sample taken for sequencing was peripheral blood. The clonotype originates from a woman aged 80 or over with COVID-19, enrolled during active disease. The rearrangement joins TRBV6-2 or TRBV6-3 to TRBJ2-1; 10 nucleotides align to TRBD2. The CDR3 DNA is TGTGCCAGCAGTTACTCGCGATCTAGCGGGGGTTACAATGAGCAGTTCTTC. This codes for CASSYSRSSGGYNEQFF.